Below, 27 T cell receptor beta chains from the same sample are listed, as sequenced in a study of early T cells in non-severe SARS-CoV-2 infection. TCRdb used MiXCR to reprocess the 5' RACE reads, holding one entry per CDR3 protein. In the table there are some 38,000 distinct CDR3 sequences, approximately 6% of which are singletons. Here the sequenced sample was whole blood, taken at baseline. The receptors come from an adult who was a healthcare worker with PCR-confirmed SARS-CoV-2 infection or an uninfected control (not recorded which).

Ten or more counts support this clonotype. The CDR3 DNA follows: TGCAGTGCCGAGATTGACGAGCAGTACTTC. It yields the protein CSAEIDEQYF. The genes are TRBV20-1 and TRBJ2-7, with unresolved D. The V end lost 6 bases, the J end lost 5 bases, and 8 bases lay between the germline ends. CDR1 and CDR2 (germline): DFQATT, SNEGSKA (reference sequence). The CDR3 totals 10 residues.

The table lists this clonotype with a few counts. This chain joins TRBV28 and TRBJ2-2; TRBD2 agrees at 11 bases. There are 17 residues in the CDR3. With 3 bases clipped from V and 6 bases from J, the junction kept 9 bases outside the gene matches. Germline V gene sequence: CDR1 MDHEN, CDR2 SYDVKM. In nucleotides, the CDR3 is TGTGCCAGCAGTTTGTGGGCCCTAGCGGGAGGCCCCGGGGAGCTGTTTTTT. Encoded protein: CASSLWALAGGPGELFF.

In this sample, this clonotype turned up many times. The chain links TRBV6-5 to TRBJ2-5; D is possibly TRBD2 (5 bases). This CDR3 is 11 amino acids long. Per the germline V gene, CDR1 is MNHEY and CDR2 is SVGAGI. V shed 6 bases and J shed 7 bases, with 9 bases lying between them. Here the CDR3 reads CASRGLSTQYF. CDR3 sequence (DNA): TGTGCCAGCAGAGGACTGTCGACCCAGTACTTC.

This clonotype was counted many times. V and J are TRBV4-1 and TRBJ2-7; D remains unclear. This CDR3 comprises 13 residues. The germline V gene encodes CDR1 MGHRA and CDR2 YSYEKL. The ends were cut back, 0 bases at V and 3 bases at J, with 6 bases in the middle. The CDR3 reads CASSQETVYEQYF. The CDR3 DNA reads as TGCGCCAGCAGCCAAGAAACAGTCTACGAGCAGTACTTC.

This clonotype was counted at least ten times. This chain joins TRBV29-1 and TRBJ2-5; possible D gene TRBD1, 6 bases. Trimming took 6 bases from V and 2 from J, leaving 10 bases between them. The CDR3 length is 12 residues. CDR1 is SQVTM, CDR2 ANQGSEA, per germline. The CDR3 here is CSVLDRQETQYF. As DNA, the CDR3 is TGCAGCGTCCTGGACAGACAAGAGACCCAGTACTTC.

V and J are TRBV7-6 and TRBJ1-6; the D gene is possibly TRBD1 (6 bases). Germline V gene sequence: CDR1 SGHVS, CDR2 FNYEAQ. The ends were cut back, 4 bases at V and 7 bases at J, with 8 bases in the middle. This CDR3 is built from 13 residues. The chain's CDR3 is CASSSTGNSPLHF. CDR3 sequence (DNA): TGTGCCAGCAGCTCCACAGGGAATTCACCCCTCCACTTT.

The table lists this clonotype with a few counts. This rearrangement joins TRBV6-2 or TRBV6-3 to TRBJ2-7; 7 positions agree with TRBD2. Germline assignment: CDR1 MNHEY and CDR2 SVGEGT. V dropped 0 bases and J dropped 3; count of bases not matched to a gene: 5. This CDR3 region has 15 residues. CDR3 sequence: CASSYSLAVYYEQYF. CDR3 nucleotide sequence: TGTGCCAGCAGTTACTCTCTAGCGGTCTACTACGAGCAGTACTTC.

This clonotype was observed a few times. The V and J genes are TRBV18 and TRBJ2-3, with 16 bases identical to TRBD2. This CDR3 spans 16 amino acids. V shed 3 bases and J 4 bases; nucleotides not matched to a gene: 1. Germline loops: CDR1 KGHSH, CDR2 LQKENI. The DNA of the CDR3 is TGTGCCAGCTCACCGGGACTAGCGGGAGGGCCAGATACGCAGTATTTT. Protein: CASSPGLAGGPDTQYF.

This clonotype was counted at least ten times. The chain carries TRBV7-2 and TRBJ2-7; 7 positions match TRBD1. This CDR3 contains 13 residues. CDR1 and CDR2 from the germline V gene are SGHTA and FQGNSA. V trimming: 6 bases; J trimming: 2 bases; junction bases outside the gene matches: 4. CDR3 in DNA: TGTGCCAGCAGGGCCACAGGGGCCTACGAGCAGTACTTC. This codes for CASRATGAYEQYF.

In its sample, this clonotype was seen many times. The rearrangement links TRBV5-1 to TRBJ2-1; D ambiguous. The CDR3 length is 14 residues. Trimming removed 2 bases from V and 8 bases from J, with 14 bases in between. The germline V gene encodes CDR1 SGHRS and CDR2 YFSETQ. CDR3 in DNA: TGCGCCAGCAGCTTCTCTGGTAGGGTCTATGAGCAGTTCTTC. Its protein is CASSFSGRVYEQFF.

This clonotype was found many times. V usage is TRBV7-9 and J usage is TRBJ1-2; the D is unclear. Germline lookup yields CDR1 SEHNR and CDR2 FQNEAQ (reference sequence). Trimming took 4 bases from V and 1 from J, leaving 13 bases between them. There are 15 residues in the CDR3. The CDR3 coding sequence is TGTGCCAGCAGCTCAGACCAACAGCTTAACTATGGCTACACCTTC. It yields the protein CASSSDQQLNYGYTF.

This clonotype has just a few counts. This chain uses TRBV29-1 with TRBJ2-7; D is uncertain. The CDR3 extends over 13 amino acids. CDR1 is SQVTM, CDR2 ANQGSEA, per germline. V was shortened by 3 bases and J by 5 bases, with 14 bases between the two germline ends. DNA for the CDR3: TGCAGCGTTGATCGAGCCGGTAGGGACGAGCAGTACTTC. Its translation is CSVDRAGRDEQYF.

Note on this clonotype: With a much larger clone just one base away, this may be a read error. The CDR3 does not end in the conserved phenylalanine or tryptophan, so this is likely a read error. CDR3 DNA sequence: TGTGCCAGCAGCGCTCTGGGGGCTCGGTCACCCCTCCACTTG. It specifies CASSALGARSPLHL. The gene calls are TRBV12-3 or TRBV12-4 and TRBJ1-6; D is possibly TRBD1 (6 bases). The ends were cut back, 6 bases at V and 10 bases at J, with 16 bases in the middle. The CDR3 length is 14 residues.

In this sample, this clonotype turned up many times. This chain links TRBV5-1 with TRBJ2-7, with unresolved D. With 3 bases removed from V and 2 bases from J, the gap between germline ends came to 18 bases. Germline V lookup: CDR1 SGHRS, CDR2 YFSETQ. This CDR3 contains 16 residues. The CDR3 DNA follows: TGCGCCAGCAGCTCCCGAAACAAGGCATTTACCTACGAGCAGTACTTC. It encodes CASSSRNKAFTYEQYF.

This clonotype was recorded many times. J is TRBJ1-3 and V is TRBV6-5; TRBD1 agrees at 7 bases. Unmatched junction bases numbered 6, after V lost 5 bases and J lost 2 bases. Germline V gene sequence: CDR1 MNHEY, CDR2 SVGAGI. The CDR3 consists of 15 residues. The CDR3 loop reads CASSRTGDTGNTIYF. The CDR3, as DNA: TGTGCCAGCAGTCGGACAGGAGACACTGGAAACACCATATATTTT.

This clonotype was found many times. This chain joins TRBV10-3 and TRBJ2-7, with 13 bases fitting TRBD2. In germline, CDR1 is ENHRY, CDR2 SYGVKD. The junction had 12 bases not matched to a gene; V was cut back by 7 bases and J by 9 bases. The CDR3 has 15 amino acids. CDR3 in DNA: TGTGCCATCACCCAAGGACTAGCGGGAGTTGAGGCGCAGTACTTC. The encoded protein is CAITQGLAGVEAQYF.

The genes are TRBV7-8 and TRBJ1-5, with D tentatively TRBD1 (6 bases). Germline V gene sequence: CDR1 SGHVS, CDR2 FQNEAQ. The length of the CDR3 is 14 residues. V was cut by 4 bases and J by 12 bases, with 19 bases left in between. DNA for the CDR3: TGTGCCAGCAGCTATGAGACAGGATTAGGGCACCAGCATTTT. Encoded protein: CASSYETGLGHQHF. Supplemented by reference TRBV7-8 and TRBJ1-5, the full variable domain reads GAGVSQSPRYKVAKRGQDVALRCDPISGHVSLFWYQQALGQGPEFLTYFQNEAQLDKSGLPSDRFFAERPEGSVSTLKIQRTQQEDSAVYLCASSYETGLGHQHFGDGTRLSIL.

This clonotype was picked up many times. V and J are TRBV12-3 or TRBV12-4 and TRBJ2-2; D might be TRBD1 (5 bases). V was pared by 6 bases and J by 7 bases, with 9 bases between. This CDR3 is built from 12 residues. In DNA form, the CDR3 reads TGTGCCAGCAGCTCAGGGCTCGGGGAGCTGTTTTTT. Its translation is CASSSGLGELFF.

Concerning this clonotype itself: A much larger clone lies a single base off, so this may be a read error. This chain joins TRBV2 and TRBJ1-1; D uncertain. Germline V gene lookup returns CDR1 SNHLY and CDR2 FYNNEI. This CDR3 has 14 amino acids. CDR3: CTSSEHSLNTEAFF. CDR3 coding DNA: TGTACCAGCAGTGAACACAGCCTGAACACTGAAGCTTTCTTT.

This clonotype ranks as medium-sized (0.01 to 0.1%). This rearrangement joins TRBV6-1 to TRBJ2-1, with 7 nucleotides matching TRBD1. The V gene end was trimmed by 6 bases and the J gene end by 9 bases; junction bases not matched to a gene: 8. Germline CDR1 MNHNS, CDR2 SASEGT. CDR3 length: 13 residues. CDR3: CASRVTGVGEQFF. The CDR3 DNA is TGTGCCAGCAGGGTAACAGGGGTGGGTGAGCAGTTCTTC.

This clonotype was seen ten or more times. The chain joins TRBV6-2 or TRBV6-3 to TRBJ2-7; a possible D gene is TRBD2 (6 bases). Germline V gene lookup returns CDR1 MNHEY and CDR2 SVGEGT. The CDR3 is made up of 14 amino acids. The V end was cut by 7 bases, the J end by 3 bases, with 16 bases between. CDR3 amino acids: CASIRRDSYYEQYF. In DNA form, the CDR3 reads TGTGCCAGCATCCGCCGGGACTCTTACTACGAGCAGTACTTC.

This clonotype was counted ten times or more. V and J are TRBV29-1 and TRBJ1-2; weak D call: TRBD1 (5 bases). The CDR3 spans 10 residues. V lost 5 bases to trimming and J lost 7 bases, with 8 bases between them. Germline V lookup: CDR1 SQVTM, CDR2 ANQGSEA. CDR3 protein: CSVLGGGYTF. DNA of the CDR3: TGCAGCGTTTTGGGGGGTGGCTACACCTTC.

This clonotype has ten or more counts. The chain joins TRBV27 to TRBJ1-2; D gene unclear. V was shortened by 2 bases and J by 4 bases, with 8 bases between the two germline ends. CDR3 size: 13 residues. The germline V gene has CDR1 MNHEY and CDR2 SMNVEV (reference sequence). Here the CDR3 reads CASSLRVAYGYTF. CDR3 bases: TGTGCCAGCAGTTTAAGGGTTGCCTATGGCTACACCTTC.

This clonotype was observed at least ten times. The rearrangement links TRBV29-1 to TRBJ2-1; the D gene is possibly TRBD2 (7 bases). CDR1 SQVTM and CDR2 ANQGSEA come from the germline V gene. The CDR3 runs to 15 residues. Trimming pared 8 bases from V and 7 bases from J, leaving 24 bases between. This CDR3 is CSLVSGGWYQNEQFF. CDR3 nucleotide sequence: TGCAGCCTAGTTTCGGGGGGCTGGTACCAAAATGAGCAGTTCTTC.

The rearrangement links TRBV6-6 to TRBJ2-2; D gene unclear. This CDR3 is 12 amino acids long. Trimming left V 2 bases short and J 7 bases short, with 5 bases between. Germline lookup yields CDR1 MNHNY and CDR2 SVGAGI (reference sequence). The CDR3 reads CASSYPGGELFF. The CDR3 DNA reads TGTGCCAGCAGTTACCCCGGCGGGGAGCTGTTTTTT.

In this sample, this clonotype turned up a few times. V and J are TRBV6-6 and TRBJ1-6, with 10 bases matching TRBD1. The CDR3 is 15 amino acids. Trimming at V came to 6 bases and at J to 5 bases, leaving 4 bases not matched to a gene. Per the germline V gene, CDR1 is MNHNY and CDR2 is SVGAGI (reference sequence). The CDR3 sequence: CASSDRGPNNSPLHF. The CDR3 nucleotides read TGTGCCAGCAGCGACAGGGGGCCCAATAATTCACCCCTCCACTTT.

J is TRBJ2-5 and V is TRBV5-6; no clear D gene. The germline CDR1 and CDR2 sequences are SGHDT and YYEEEE. The CDR3 length is 13 residues. V gave up 4 bases and J gave up 2 bases, with 9 bases separating them. CDR3 coding DNA: TGTGCCAGCAGCCTCCTACGGCAAGAGACCCAGTACTTC. This codes for CASSLLRQETQYF.